This TCR beta chain was identified in a study of OX40 agonist ivuxolimab in advanced cancers. A note on the overall study: Ivuxolimab, which targeted the costimulatory receptor OX40 (CD134), was an agonistic, fully human IgG2 monoclonal antibody. Peripheral TCRbeta sequencing aimed to test whether ivuxolimab altered TCR sequence diversity and caused clonal T-cell expansion. Intravenous ivuxolimab was administered to patients every 2 weeks at six dose levels: 0.01, 0.1, 0.3, 1.5, 3 and 10 mg/kg. The monotherapy dose-escalation portion (N ≈ 50 patients) of the phase I ivuxolimab trial is reported in the paper. Patients were allowed to have had prior anti-PD-1, anti-PD-L1 or anti-CTLA-4 therapy, and 40% of the dose-escalation patients had been treated with checkpoint inhibitors. Partial responses occurred in three dose-escalation patients: two with cutaneous melanoma and one with hepatocellular carcinoma. In the dose-escalation cohort, 70% to 85% of patients were male, and the mean age was approximately 60 years, with a range of 23 to 79. Of the roughly 51 patients in dose escalation, approximately 20 had hepatocellular carcinoma, about 15 had melanoma, 9 had renal cell carcinoma and 9 had head and neck cancer. Study-wide conclusions, independent of this receptor: The antigen specificity of the peripheral T cells that underwent clonal expansion was not determined. After ivuxolimab, more expanded clones were found on average in CD8+ T cells than in CD4+ T cells. Partial responders in the 0.1-3.0 mg/kg groups had among the lowest normalized peripheral clonal expansion, especially among CD8+ T cells. Clonal expansion of both CD4+ and CD8+ blood T cells was observed from baseline to week 6 at doses 0.1 to 3.0 mg/kg. Low levels of normalized T-cell clonal expansion were also seen in some patients who did not respond.

With respect to this clone: What antigen it recognizes has not been identified. There are no base qualities to consult, and no much larger clone falls within one base.

For sequencing of the TCRbeta CDR3 region, genomic DNA was extracted from the sorted cells. The immunoSEQ Assay was used to sequence the TCRbeta CDR3 regions. Not all clones reach the TCRdb copy of this immuneACCESS table, which keeps in-frame sequences only. Checked studies attribute under half of the gap to unresolved V genes and leave the rest unexplained. A total of some 43,000 clones appear in this sample, around 92% of them only once. The ten largest account for approximately 0.5% of the sample. Patients with autoimmune disease history or receiving systemic immunosuppression were excluded from the trial. Peripheral blood for TCR sequencing was drawn from every dose cohort at baseline, at cycle 4 day 1 and at cycle 7 day 1. The samples were drawn from a first-in-human, open-label, multicenter phase I dose-escalation trial of ivuxolimab. The trial enrolled adults with locally advanced or metastatic head and neck squamous cell, hepatocellular, melanoma or renal cell carcinoma. Before TCR sequencing, CD4+ T cells and CD8+ T cells were sorted from peripheral blood as separate populations.

This receptor was obtained from an adult with an advanced solid tumor such as melanoma, head and neck, liver or kidney cancer. This specimen was CD4+ or CD8+ T cells sorted from blood, taken in a trial of the OX40 agonist ivuxolimab.

The DNA sequence is TGTGCCAGTAGTATGCGGGGACAGGGTGGAGGAGTAGGGACTGAAGCTTTCTTT. Translated, it gives CASSMRGQGGGVGTEAFF. This sequence uses TRBV19 and TRBJ1-1; TRBD1 lines up with 9 middle nucleotides. CDR1 is given as LNHDA and CDR2 as SQIVND, both from the germline V gene (reference sequence). Including the terminal cysteine and phenylalanine, the CDR3 comprises 18 residues. Only the CDR3 DNA is retained, 54 bases long and in frame from the first base. The germline V and J ends show losses of 3 bases and 5 bases respectively, and no gene match explains 16 bases of the junction.